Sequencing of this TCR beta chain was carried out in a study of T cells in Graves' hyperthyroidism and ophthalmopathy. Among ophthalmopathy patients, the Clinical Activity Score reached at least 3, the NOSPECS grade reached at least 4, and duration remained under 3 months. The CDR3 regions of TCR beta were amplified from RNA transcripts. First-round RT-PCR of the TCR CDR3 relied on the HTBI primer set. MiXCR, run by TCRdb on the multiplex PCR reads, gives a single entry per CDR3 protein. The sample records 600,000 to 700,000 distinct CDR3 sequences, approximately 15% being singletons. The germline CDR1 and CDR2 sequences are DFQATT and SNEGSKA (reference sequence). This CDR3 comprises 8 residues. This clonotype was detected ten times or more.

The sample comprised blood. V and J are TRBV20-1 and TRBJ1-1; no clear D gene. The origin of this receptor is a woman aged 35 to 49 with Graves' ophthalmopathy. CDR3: CSGTEAFF. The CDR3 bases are TGCAGCGGCACTGAAGCTTTCTTT.